What follows are 11 T cell receptor beta chains derived from one specimen sequenced in a study of T cell changes during pregnancy in multiple sclerosis. Data came from immunoSEQ multiplex PCR; TCRdb stores just in-frame clones and leaves some out. The profile shows 50,000 or so clones, roughly 94% of them singletons. The sequenced sample was CD4+ T cells from peripheral blood mononuclear cells, obtained in the second trimester of pregnancy. The receptors come from a female donor with multiple sclerosis, enrolled in a pregnancy study.

The chain joins TRBV7-2 to TRBJ1-2; weak D call: TRBD1 (5 bases). V lost 5 bases, J lost 2 bases, and 18 bases lay in between. The length of the CDR3 is 16 residues. Per the germline V gene, CDR1 is SGHTA and CDR2 is FQGNSA. As DNA, the CDR3 is TGTGCCAGCAGCCCAGGGCCGGAGGGGCGGAACTATGGCTACACCTTC. Protein: CASSPGPEGRNYGYTF.

The gene calls are TRBV27 and TRBJ2-7; D is uncertain. CDR3 length equals 13 residues. CDR1 and CDR2 from the germline V gene are MNHEY and SMNVEV (reference sequence). Trimming removed 10 bases at V and 2 bases at J, with 15 bases between. DNA of the CDR3: TGTGCCACCAGGTCCAGGCCCCCCTACGAGCAGTACTTC. Its translation: CATRSRPPYEQYF.

The chain joins TRBV25-1 to TRBJ1-1; D call uncertain. The germline gives CDR1 MGHDK, CDR2 SYGVNS. Trimming left V 5 bases short and J 0 bases short, with 10 bases between. There are 14 residues in the CDR3. The DNA for the CDR3 is TGTGCCAGCAGTAAGCCCCCCCTGAACACTGAAGCTTTCTTT. This gives the protein CASSKPPLNTEAFF.

The rearrangement joins TRBV10-3 to TRBJ1-1; no definite D call. In germline, CDR1 is ENHRY, CDR2 SYGVKD. V gave up 8 bases and J gave up 1 base, with 11 bases separating them. This CDR3 region has 13 residues. CDR3 sequence: CAIARIENTEAFF. The CDR3 nucleotides are TGTGCCATCGCGAGGATTGAGAACACTGAAGCTTTCTTT.

A word on this clone: The junction shows a germline mismatch at one end, possibly a read error. The rearrangement uses TRBV7-7 and TRBJ1-4, with 7 bases fitting TRBD1. This CDR3 is built from 15 residues. Germline CDR1 SSHAT, CDR2 FNYEAQ (reference sequence). As DNA, the CDR3 is TGTGCTAGCAGCAGGACAGGCTTGCCAGCCGAAAAACTGTTTTTT. Translating it yields CASSRTGLPAEKLFF.

The chain recombines TRBV18 with TRBJ2-7; TRBD2 matches 7 bases. The CDR3 extends over 15 amino acids. Trimming cost V 0 bases and J 7 bases; bases outside gene matches: 9. Germline CDR1 reads KGHSH; CDR2 reads LQKENI. CDR3 region: CASSPPTGTTGEQYF. DNA for the CDR3: TGTGCCAGCTCACCACCAACCGGGACTACGGGAGAGCAGTACTTC.

The chain recombines TRBV6-5 with TRBJ2-7; 9 nucleotides line up with TRBD2. Germline CDR1 is MNHEY and CDR2 is SVGAGI. Trimming removed 6 bases from V and 6 bases from J; junction bases left unmatched: 6. CDR3 length: 13 residues. CDR3 DNA: TGTGCCAGCAGCCCCTATAGCGGGGGCGAGCAGTACTTC. Its protein is CASSPYSGGEQYF.

The chain employs TRBV5-4 and TRBJ1-1, with TRBD1 matching over 7 bases. The CDR3 runs 15 residues. CDR1 SGHNT and CDR2 YYREEE come from the germline V gene (reference sequence). Losses at the gene ends were 3 bases for V and 4 bases for J; bases not matched to a gene: 9. The CDR3 loop reads CASSSQTGVGTEAFF. CDR3 nucleotide sequence: TGTGCCAGCAGCTCCCAAACAGGGGTTGGCACTGAAGCTTTCTTT.

This rearrangement joins TRBV4-1 to TRBJ1-5, with D unclear. The germline V and J ends were trimmed by 0 bases and 4 bases, with 13 bases remaining between them. Germline CDR1 is MGHRA and CDR2 is YSYEKL. The CDR3 is 16 residues long. CDR3 residues: CASSQDLLGENQPQHF. CDR3 nucleotides: TGCGCCAGCAGCCAAGATCTGCTCGGGGAAAATCAGCCCCAGCATTTT.

Only one count was recorded for this clone. The genes are TRBV2 and TRBJ1-2, with 9 bases matching TRBD1. The CDR3 extends over 16 amino acids. CDR1 and CDR2 (germline): SNHLY, FYNNEI. Trimming cost V 0 bases and J 3 bases; bases outside gene matches: 5. The CDR3 is CASSEAGTGNYYGYTF. CDR3 coding DNA: TGTGCCAGCAGTGAAGCGGGGACAGGGAACTACTATGGCTACACCTTC.

This chain joins TRBV7-8 and TRBJ1-2; D remains unclear. V lost 1 base and J lost 4, with 7 bases in between. This CDR3 has 13 residues. Germline V gene data show CDR1 as SGHVS and CDR2 as FQNEAQ. This chain's CDR3 is CASSLDISYGYTF. The CDR3 DNA reads as TGTGCCAGCAGCTTAGACATCAGCTATGGCTACACCTTC.